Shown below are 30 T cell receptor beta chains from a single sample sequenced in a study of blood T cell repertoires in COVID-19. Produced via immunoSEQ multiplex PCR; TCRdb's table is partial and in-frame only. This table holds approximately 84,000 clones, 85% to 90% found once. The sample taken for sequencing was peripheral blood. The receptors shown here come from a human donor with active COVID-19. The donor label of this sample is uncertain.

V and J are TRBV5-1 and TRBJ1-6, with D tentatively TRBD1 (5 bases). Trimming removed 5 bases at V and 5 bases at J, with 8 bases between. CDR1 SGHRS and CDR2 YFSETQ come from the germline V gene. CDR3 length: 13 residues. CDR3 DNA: TGCGCCAGCAGTGGGGGGGATAATTCACCCCTCCACTTT. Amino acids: CASSGGDNSPLHF.

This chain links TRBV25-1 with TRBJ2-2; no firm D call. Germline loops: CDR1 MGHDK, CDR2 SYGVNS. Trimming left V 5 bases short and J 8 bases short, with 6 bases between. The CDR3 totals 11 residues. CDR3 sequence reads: CASSFGGELFF. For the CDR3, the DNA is TGTGCCAGCAGTTTCGGGGGGGAGCTGTTTTTT.

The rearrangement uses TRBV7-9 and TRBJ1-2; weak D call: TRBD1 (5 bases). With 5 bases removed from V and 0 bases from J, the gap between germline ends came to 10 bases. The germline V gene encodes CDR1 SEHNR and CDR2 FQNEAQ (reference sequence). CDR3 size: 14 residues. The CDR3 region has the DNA TGTGCCAGCAGCCCAGAGACAGCTAACTATGGCTACACCTTC. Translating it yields CASSPETANYGYTF.

The CDR3 nucleotides read TGTGCCATCAGTGAGTCCGGACAGGGCTGGAACACTGAAGCTTTCTTT. This gives the protein CAISESGQGWNTEAFF. This chain links TRBV10-3 with TRBJ1-1; 8 bases line up with TRBD1. The CDR3 consists of 16 residues. With V trimmed by 0 bases and J by 1 base, 4 bases remained unmatched. Looked up from germline, CDR1 is ENHRY and CDR2 is SYGVKD.

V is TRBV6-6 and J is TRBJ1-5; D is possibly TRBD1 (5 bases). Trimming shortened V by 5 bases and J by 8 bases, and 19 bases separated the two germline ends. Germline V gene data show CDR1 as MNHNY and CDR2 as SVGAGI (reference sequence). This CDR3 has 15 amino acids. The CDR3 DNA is TGTGCCAGCAGTCTCGGAACAGGTGTCGATGAGCCCCAGCATTTT. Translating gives CASSLGTGVDEPQHF.

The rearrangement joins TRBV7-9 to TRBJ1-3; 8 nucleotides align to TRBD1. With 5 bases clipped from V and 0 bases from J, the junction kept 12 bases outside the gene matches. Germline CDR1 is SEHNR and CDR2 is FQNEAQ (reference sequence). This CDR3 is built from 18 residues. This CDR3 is CASSQGAGLLTSGNTIYF. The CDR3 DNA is TGTGCCAGCAGCCAGGGGGCAGGTTTGCTAACCTCTGGAAACACCATATATTTT.

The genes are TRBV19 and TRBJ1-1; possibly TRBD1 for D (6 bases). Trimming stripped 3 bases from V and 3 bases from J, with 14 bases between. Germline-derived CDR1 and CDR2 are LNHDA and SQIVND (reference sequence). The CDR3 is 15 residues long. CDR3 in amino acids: CASSIGQGMYTEAFF. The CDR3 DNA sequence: TGTGCCAGTAGTATTGGGCAGGGGATGTACACTGAAGCTTTCTTT.

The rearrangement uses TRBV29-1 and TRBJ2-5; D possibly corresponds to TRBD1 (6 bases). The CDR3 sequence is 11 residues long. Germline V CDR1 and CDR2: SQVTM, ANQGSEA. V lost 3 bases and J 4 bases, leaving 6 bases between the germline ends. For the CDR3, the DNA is TGCAGCGTTGAGACAGGAGAGACCCAGTACTTC. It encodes CSVETGETQYF. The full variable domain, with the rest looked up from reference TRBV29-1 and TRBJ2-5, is SAVISQKPSRDICQRGTSLTIQCQVDSQVTMMFWYRQQPGQSLTLIATANQGSEATYESGFVIDKFPISRPNLTFSTLTVSNMSPEDSSIYLCSVETGETQYFGPGTRLLVL.

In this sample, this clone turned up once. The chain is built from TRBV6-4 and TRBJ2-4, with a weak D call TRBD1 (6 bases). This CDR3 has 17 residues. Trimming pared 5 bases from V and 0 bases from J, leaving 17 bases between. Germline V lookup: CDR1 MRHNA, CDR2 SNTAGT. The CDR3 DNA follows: TGTGCCAGCAGTCTCAGCCGGGCCAGGGGAGCCAAAAACATTCAGTACTTC. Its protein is CASSLSRARGAKNIQYF.

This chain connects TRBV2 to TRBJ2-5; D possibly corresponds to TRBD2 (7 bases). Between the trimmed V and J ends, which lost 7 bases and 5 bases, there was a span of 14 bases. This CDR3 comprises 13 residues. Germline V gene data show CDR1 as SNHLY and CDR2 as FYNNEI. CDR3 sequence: CASIEGGLETQYF. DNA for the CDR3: TGTGCCAGCATCGAGGGGGGGTTGGAGACCCAGTACTTC. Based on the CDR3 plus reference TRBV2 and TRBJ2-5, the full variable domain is EPEVTQTPSHQVTQMGQEVILRCVPISNHLYFYWYRQILGQKVEFLVSFYNNEISEKSEIFDDQFSVERPDGSNFTLKIRSTKLEDSAMYFCASIEGGLETQYFGPGTRLLVL.

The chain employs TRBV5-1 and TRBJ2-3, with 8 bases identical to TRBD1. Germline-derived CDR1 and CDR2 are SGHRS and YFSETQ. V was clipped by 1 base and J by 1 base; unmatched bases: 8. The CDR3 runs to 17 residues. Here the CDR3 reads CASSLRSSGGRTDTQYF. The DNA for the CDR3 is TGCGCCAGCAGCTTGCGAAGTTCAGGGGGCCGCACAGATACGCAGTATTTT. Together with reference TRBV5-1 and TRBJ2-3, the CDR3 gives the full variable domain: KAGVTQTPRYLIKTRGQQVTLSCSPISGHRSVSWYQQTPGQGLQFLFEYFSETQRNKGNFPGRFSGRQFSNSRSEMNVSTLELGDSALYLCASSLRSSGGRTDTQYFGPGTRLTVL.

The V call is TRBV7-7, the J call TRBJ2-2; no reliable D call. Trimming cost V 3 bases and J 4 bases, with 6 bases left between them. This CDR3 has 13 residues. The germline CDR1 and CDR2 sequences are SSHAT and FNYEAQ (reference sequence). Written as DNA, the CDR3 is TGTGCCAGCAGCTTGCAGGTCACCGGGGAGCTGTTTTTT. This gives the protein CASSLQVTGELFF. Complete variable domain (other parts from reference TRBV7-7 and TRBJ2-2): GAGVSQSPRYKVTKRGQDVTLRCDPISSHATLYWYQQALGQGPEFLTYFNYEAQPDKSGLPSDRFSAERPEGSISTLTIQRTEQRDSAMYRCASSLQVTGELFFGEGSRLTVL.

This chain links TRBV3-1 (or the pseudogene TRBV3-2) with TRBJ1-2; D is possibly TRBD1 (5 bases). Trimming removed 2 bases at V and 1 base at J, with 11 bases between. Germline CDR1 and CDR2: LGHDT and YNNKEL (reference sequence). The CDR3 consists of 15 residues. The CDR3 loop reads CASSQQTDRNYGYTF. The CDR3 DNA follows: TGTGCCAGCAGCCAACAGACAGACCGTAACTATGGCTACACCTTC.

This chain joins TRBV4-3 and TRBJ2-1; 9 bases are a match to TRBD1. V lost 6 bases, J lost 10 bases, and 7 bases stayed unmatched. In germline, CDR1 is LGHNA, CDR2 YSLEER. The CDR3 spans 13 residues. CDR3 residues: CASSYNRGREQFF. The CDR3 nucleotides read TGCGCCAGCAGTTACAACAGGGGGCGCGAGCAGTTCTTC.

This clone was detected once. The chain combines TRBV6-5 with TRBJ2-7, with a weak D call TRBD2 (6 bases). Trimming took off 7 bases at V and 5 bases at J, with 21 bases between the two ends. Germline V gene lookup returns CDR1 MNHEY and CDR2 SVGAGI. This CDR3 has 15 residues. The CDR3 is CASTRSAGTPHEQYF. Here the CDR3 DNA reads TGTGCCAGCACCCGCAGTGCGGGGACGCCGCACGAGCAGTACTTC.

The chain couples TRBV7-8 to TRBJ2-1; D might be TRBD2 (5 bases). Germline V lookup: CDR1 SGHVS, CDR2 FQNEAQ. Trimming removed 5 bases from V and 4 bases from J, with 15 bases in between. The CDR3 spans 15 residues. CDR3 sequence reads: CASSKLVDDYNEQFF. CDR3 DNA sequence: TGTGCCAGCAGCAAACTAGTCGACGATTACAATGAGCAGTTCTTC.

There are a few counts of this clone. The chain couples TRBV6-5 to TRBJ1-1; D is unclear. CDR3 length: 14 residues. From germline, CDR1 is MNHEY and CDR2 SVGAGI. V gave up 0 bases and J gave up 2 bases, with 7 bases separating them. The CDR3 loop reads CASSYSITNTEAFF. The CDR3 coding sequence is TGTGCCAGCAGTTACTCGATAACAAACACTGAAGCTTTCTTT.

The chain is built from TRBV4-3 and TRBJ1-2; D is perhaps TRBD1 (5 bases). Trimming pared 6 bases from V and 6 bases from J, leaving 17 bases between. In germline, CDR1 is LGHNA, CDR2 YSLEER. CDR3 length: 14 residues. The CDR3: CASSQGPFPNGYTF. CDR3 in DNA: TGCGCCAGCAGTCAGGGCCCCTTCCCAAATGGCTACACCTTC.

Here the CDR3 DNA reads TGTGCCACCAGCAAGCCGGGACAGGATATATATGGCTACACCTTC. It codes for CATSKPGQDIYGYTF. V is TRBV15 and J is TRBJ1-2; TRBD1 aligns across 8 bases. V shed 4 bases, J shed 5 bases, and the junction held 9 bases outside the gene matches. The CDR3 covers 15 residues. Germline V gene data show CDR1 as LNHNV and CDR2 as YYDKDF (reference sequence).

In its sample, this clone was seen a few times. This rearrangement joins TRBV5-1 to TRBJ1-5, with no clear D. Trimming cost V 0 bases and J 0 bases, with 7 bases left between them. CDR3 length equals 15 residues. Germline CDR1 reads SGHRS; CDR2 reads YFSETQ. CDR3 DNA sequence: TGCGCCAGCAGCTTGGGGGGAGGTAGCAATCAGCCCCAGCATTTT. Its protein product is CASSLGGGSNQPQHF. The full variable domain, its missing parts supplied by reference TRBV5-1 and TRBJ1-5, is KAGVTQTPRYLIKTRGQQVTLSCSPISGHRSVSWYQQTPGQGLQFLFEYFSETQRNKGNFPGRFSGRQFSNSRSEMNVSTLELGDSALYLCASSLGGGSNQPQHFGDGTRLSIL.

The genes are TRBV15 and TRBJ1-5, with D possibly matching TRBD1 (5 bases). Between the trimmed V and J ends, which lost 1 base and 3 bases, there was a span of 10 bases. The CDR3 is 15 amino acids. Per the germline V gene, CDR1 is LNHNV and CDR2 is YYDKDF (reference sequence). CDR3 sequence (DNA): TGTGCCACCAGCAGAGGACGGGGACTCAATCAGCCCCAGCATTTT. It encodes CATSRGRGLNQPQHF.

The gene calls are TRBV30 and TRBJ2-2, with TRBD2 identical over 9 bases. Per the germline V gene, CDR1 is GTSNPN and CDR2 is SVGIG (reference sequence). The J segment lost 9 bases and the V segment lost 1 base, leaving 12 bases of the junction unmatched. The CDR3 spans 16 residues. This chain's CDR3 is CAWSGTGTSPHRELFF. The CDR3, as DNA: TGTGCCTGGAGTGGTACCGGGACTAGCCCTCACCGGGAGCTGTTTTTT.

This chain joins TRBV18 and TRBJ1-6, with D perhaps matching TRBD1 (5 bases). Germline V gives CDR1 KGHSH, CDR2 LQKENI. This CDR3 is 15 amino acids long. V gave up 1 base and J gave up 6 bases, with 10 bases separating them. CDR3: CASSPREGSNSPLHF. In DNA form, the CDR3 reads TGTGCCAGCTCACCACGGGAGGGGTCTAATTCACCCCTCCACTTT.

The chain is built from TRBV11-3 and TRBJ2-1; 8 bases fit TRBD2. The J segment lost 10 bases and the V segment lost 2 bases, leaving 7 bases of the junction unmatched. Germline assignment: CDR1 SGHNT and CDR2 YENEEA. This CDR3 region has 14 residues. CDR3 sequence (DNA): TGTGCCAGCAGCTTATCGGGGGGGCCCGGCGAGCAGTTCTTC. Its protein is CASSLSGGPGEQFF.

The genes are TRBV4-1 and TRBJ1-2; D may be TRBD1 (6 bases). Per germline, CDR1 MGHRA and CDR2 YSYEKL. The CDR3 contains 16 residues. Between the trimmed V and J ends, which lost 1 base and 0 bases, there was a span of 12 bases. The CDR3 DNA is TGCGCCAGCAGCCAAGGGGGACAATCCGCTAACTATGGCTACACCTTC. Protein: CASSQGGQSANYGYTF.

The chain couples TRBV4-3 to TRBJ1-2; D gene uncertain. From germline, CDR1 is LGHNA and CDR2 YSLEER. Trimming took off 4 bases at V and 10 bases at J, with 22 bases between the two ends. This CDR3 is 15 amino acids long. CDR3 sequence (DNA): TGCGCCAGCAGCCTTAGACAAGGTGGCTCTAAGCACTACACCTTC. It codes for CASSLRQGGSKHYTF.

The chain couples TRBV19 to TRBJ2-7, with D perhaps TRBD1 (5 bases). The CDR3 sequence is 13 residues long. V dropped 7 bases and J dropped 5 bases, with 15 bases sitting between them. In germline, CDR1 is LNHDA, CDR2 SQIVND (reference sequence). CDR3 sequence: CASTPPGLDEQYF. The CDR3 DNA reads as TGTGCCAGTACCCCGCCAGGGTTGGACGAGCAGTACTTC.

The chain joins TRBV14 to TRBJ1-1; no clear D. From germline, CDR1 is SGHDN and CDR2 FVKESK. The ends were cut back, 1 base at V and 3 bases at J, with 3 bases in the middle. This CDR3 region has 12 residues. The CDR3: CASSQVYTEAFF. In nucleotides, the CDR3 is TGTGCCAGCAGCCAAGTCTACACTGAAGCTTTCTTT.

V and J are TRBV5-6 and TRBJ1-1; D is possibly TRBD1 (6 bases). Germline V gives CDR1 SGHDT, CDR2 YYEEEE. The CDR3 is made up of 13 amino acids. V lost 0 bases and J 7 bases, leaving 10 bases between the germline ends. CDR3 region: CASSLATGHEAFF. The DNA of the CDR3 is TGTGCCAGCAGCTTGGCGACAGGTCATGAAGCTTTCTTT.

For the CDR3, the DNA is TGTGCCAGCGCCCGACTCCCCCTCAATGAGCAGTTCTTC. This codes for CASARLPLNEQFF. The rearrangement links TRBV13 to TRBJ2-1; D remains ambiguous. CDR3 length: 13 amino acids. V dropped 8 bases and J dropped 6 bases, with 14 bases sitting between them. Germline lookup yields CDR1 PRHDT and CDR2 FYEKMQ (reference sequence). The entire variable domain, with the rest obtained from reference TRBV13 and TRBJ2-1, is as follows: AAGVIQSPRHLIKEKRETATLKCYPIPRHDTVYWYQQGPGQDPQFLISFYEKMQSDKGSIPDRFSAQQFSDYHSELNMSSLELGDSALYFCASARLPLNEQFFGPGTRLTVL.